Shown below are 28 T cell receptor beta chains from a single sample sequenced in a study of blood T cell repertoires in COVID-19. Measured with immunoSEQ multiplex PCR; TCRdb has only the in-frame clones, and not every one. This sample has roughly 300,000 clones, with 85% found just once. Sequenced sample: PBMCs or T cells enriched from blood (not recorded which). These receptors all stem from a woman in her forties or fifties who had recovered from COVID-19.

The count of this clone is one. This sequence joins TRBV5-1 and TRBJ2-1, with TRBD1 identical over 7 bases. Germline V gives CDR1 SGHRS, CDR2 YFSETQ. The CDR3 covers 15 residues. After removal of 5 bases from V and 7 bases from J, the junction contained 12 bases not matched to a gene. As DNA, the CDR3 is TGCGCCAGCAGAGTCACAACAGGGGTGGGGAATGAGCAGTTCTTC. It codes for CASRVTTGVGNEQFF.

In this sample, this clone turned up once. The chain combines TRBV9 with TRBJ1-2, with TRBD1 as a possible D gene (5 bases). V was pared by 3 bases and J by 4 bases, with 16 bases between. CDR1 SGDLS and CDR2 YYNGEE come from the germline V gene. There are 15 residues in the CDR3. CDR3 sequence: CASSDHQGVGYGYTF. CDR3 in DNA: TGTGCCAGCAGCGACCATCAGGGCGTAGGCTATGGCTACACCTTC. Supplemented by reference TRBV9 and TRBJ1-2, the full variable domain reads DSGVTQTPKHLITATGQRVTLRCSPRSGDLSVYWYQQSLDQGLQFLIQYYNGEERAKGNILERFSAQQFPDLHSELNLSSLELGDSALYFCASSDHQGVGYGYTFGSGTRLTVV.

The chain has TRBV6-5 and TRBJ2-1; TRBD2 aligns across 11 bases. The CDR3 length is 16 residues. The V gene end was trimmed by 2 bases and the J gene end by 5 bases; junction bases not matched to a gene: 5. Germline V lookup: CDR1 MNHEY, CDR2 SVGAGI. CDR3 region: CASSYVSGRADNEQFF. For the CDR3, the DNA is TGTGCCAGCAGTTACGTTAGCGGGAGGGCCGACAATGAGCAGTTCTTC.

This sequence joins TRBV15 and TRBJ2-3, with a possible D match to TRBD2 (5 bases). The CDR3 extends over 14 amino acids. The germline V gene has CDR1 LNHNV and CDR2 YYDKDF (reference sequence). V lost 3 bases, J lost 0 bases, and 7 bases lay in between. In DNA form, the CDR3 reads TGTGCCACCAGCAGGGGAGCTAGCACAGATACGCAGTATTTT. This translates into CATSRGASTDTQYF.

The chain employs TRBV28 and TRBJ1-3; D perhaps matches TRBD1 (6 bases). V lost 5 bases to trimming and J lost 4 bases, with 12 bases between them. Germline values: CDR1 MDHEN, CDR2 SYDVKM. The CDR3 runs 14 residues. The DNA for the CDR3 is TGTGCCAGCAGTCATCCGGGACAAGGAAACACCATATATTTT. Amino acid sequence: CASSHPGQGNTIYF.

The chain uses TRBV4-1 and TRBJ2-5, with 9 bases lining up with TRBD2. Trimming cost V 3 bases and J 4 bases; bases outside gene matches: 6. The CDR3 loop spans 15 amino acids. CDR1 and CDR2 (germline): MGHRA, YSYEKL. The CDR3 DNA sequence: TGCGCCAGCAGCCATACCGGGACTAGCAGAGAGACCCAGTACTTC. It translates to CASSHTGTSRETQYF.

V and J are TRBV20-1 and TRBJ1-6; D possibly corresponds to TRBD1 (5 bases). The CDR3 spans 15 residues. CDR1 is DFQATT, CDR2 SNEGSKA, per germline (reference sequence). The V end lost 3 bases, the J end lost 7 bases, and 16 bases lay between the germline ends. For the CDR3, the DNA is TGCAGTGCTAGTCCAGGGTCTTTTGGGAATTCACCCCTCCACTTT. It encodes CSASPGSFGNSPLHF.

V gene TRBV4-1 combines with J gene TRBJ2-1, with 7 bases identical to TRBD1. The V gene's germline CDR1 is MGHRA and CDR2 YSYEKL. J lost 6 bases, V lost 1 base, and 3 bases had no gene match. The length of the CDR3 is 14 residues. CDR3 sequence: CASSQVSGGNEQFF. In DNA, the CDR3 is TGCGCCAGCAGCCAAGTTTCAGGGGGCAATGAGCAGTTCTTC.

CDR3: CATSLQGFGTEAFF. DNA of the CDR3: TGTGCCACCAGCTTACAGGGGTTCGGCACTGAAGCTTTCTTT. This sequence joins TRBV15 and TRBJ1-1, with 7 nucleotides matching TRBD1. After removal of 5 bases from V and 4 bases from J, the junction contained 7 bases not matched to a gene. The CDR3 consists of 14 residues. Germline V gives CDR1 LNHNV, CDR2 YYDKDF (reference sequence).

Here the CDR3 DNA reads TGTGCCAGCAGCCTCAGACAGAGCACAGATACGCAGTATTTT. Its protein is CASSLRQSTDTQYF. This rearrangement joins TRBV7-3 to TRBJ2-3, with D possibly TRBD1 on 5 matching bases. In germline, CDR1 is SGHTA, CDR2 FQGTGA. V was clipped by 5 bases and J by 0 bases, with 9 bases between them. This CDR3 has 14 residues.

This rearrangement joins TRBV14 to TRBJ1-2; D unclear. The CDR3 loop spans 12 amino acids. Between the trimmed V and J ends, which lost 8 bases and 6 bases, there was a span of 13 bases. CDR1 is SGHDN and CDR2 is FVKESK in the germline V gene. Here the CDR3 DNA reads TGTGCCAGCTTCCGTAGAGGGAATGGCTACACCTTC. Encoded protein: CASFRRGNGYTF. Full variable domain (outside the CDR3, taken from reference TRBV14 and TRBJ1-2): EAGVTQFPSHSVIEKGQTVTLRCDPISGHDNLYWYRRVMGKEIKFLLHFVKESKQDESGMPNNRFLAERTGGTYSTLKVQPAELEDSGVYFCASFRRGNGYTFGSGTRLTVV.

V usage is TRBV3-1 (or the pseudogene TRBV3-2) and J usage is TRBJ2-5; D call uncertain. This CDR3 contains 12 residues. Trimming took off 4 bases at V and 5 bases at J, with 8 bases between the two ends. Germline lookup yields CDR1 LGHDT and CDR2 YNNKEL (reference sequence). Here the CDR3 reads CASSPQSETQYF. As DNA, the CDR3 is TGTGCCAGCAGCCCACAATCTGAGACCCAGTACTTC.

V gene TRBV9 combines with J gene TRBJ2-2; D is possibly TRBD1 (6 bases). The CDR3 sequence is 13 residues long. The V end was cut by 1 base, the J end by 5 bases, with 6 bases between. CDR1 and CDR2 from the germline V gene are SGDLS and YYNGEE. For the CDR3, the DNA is TGTGCCAGCAGCGTACAGGGGACCGGGGAGCTGTTTTTT. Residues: CASSVQGTGELFF.

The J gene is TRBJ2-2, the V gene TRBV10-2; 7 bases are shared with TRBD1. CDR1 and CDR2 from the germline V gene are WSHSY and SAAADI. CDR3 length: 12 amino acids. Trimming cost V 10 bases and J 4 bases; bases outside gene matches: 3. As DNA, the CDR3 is TGCGCCACCGGGACAGTCACCGGGGAGCTGTTTTTT. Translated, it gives CATGTVTGELFF.

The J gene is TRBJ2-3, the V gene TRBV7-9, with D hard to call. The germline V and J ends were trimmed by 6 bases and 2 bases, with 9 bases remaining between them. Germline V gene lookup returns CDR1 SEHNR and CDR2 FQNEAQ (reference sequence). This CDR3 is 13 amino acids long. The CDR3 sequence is CASRRFDTDTQYF. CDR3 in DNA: TGTGCCAGCAGGAGATTTGACACAGATACGCAGTATTTT.

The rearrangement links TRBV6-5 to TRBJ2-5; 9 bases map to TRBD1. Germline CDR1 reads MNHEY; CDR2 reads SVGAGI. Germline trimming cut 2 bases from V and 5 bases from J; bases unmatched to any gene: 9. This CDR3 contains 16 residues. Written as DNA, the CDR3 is TGTGCCAGCAGTTACGCCGGACAGGGGAACCGTGAGACCCAGTACTTC. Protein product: CASSYAGQGNRETQYF.

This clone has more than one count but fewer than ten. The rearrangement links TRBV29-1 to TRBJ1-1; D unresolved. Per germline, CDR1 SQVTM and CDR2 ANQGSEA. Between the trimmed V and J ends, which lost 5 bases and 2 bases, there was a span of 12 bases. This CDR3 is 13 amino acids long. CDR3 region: CSVSGRSNTEAFF. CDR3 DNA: TGCAGCGTTTCCGGAAGGAGTAACACTGAAGCTTTCTTT.

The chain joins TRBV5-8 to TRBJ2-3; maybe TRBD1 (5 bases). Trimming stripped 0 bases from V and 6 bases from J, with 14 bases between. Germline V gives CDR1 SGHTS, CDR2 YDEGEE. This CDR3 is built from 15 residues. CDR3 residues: CASSLDGLPGDTQYF. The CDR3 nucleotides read TGTGCCAGCAGCTTGGACGGGTTACCAGGGGATACGCAGTATTTT.

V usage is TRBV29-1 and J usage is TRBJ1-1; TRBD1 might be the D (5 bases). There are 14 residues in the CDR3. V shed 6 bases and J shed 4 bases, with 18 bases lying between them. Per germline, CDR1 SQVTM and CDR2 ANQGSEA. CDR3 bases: TGCAGCGTATTAAGGACTGCCGGGGGCACTGAAGCTTTCTTT. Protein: CSVLRTAGGTEAFF. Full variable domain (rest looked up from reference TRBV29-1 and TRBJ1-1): SAVISQKPSRDICQRGTSLTIQCQVDSQVTMMFWYRQQPGQSLTLIATANQGSEATYESGFVIDKFPISRPNLTFSTLTVSNMSPEDSSIYLCSVLRTAGGTEAFFGQGTRLTVV.

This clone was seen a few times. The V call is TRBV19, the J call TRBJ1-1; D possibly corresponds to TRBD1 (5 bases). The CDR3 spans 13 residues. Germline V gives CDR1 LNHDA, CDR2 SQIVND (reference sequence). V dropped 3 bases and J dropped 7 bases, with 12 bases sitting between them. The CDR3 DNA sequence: TGTGCCAGTAGTATCACGCTGACAGTTGAAGCTTTCTTT. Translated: CASSITLTVEAFF.

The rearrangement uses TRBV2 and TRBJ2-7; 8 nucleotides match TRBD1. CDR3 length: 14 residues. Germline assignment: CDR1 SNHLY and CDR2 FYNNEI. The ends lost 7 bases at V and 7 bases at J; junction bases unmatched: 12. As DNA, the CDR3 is TGTGCCAGCATCTTAGGCAGGGGGCTACTAGAGCAGTACTTC. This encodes CASILGRGLLEQYF.

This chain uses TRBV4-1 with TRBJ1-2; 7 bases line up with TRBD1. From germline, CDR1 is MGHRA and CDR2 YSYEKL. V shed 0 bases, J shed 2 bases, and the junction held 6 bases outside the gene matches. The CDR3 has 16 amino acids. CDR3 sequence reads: CASSQDIAGGNYGYTF. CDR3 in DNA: TGCGCCAGCAGCCAAGATATAGCAGGGGGAAACTATGGCTACACCTTC.

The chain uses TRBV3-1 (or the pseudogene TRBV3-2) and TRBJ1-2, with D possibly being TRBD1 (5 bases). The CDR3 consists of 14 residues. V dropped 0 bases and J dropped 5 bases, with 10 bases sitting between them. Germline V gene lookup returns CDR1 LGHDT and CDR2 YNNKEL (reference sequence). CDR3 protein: CASSQDQGSYGYTF. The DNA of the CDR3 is TGTGCCAGCAGCCAAGACCAGGGATCTTATGGCTACACCTTC.

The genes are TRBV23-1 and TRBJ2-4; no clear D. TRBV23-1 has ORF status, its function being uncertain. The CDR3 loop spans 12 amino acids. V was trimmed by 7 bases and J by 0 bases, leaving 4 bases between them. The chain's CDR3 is CASTKAKNIQYF. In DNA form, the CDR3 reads TGCGCCAGCACTAAAGCCAAAAACATTCAGTACTTC.

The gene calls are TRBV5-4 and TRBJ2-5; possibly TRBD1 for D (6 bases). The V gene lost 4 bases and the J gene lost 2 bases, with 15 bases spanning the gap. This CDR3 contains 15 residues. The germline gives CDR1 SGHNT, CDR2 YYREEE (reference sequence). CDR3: CASSLIKDSQETQYF. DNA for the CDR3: TGTGCCAGCAGCCTGATTAAGGACAGTCAAGAGACCCAGTACTTC. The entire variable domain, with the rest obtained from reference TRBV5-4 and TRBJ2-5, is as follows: ETGVTQSPTHLIKTRGQQVTLRCSSQSGHNTVSWYQQALGQGPQFIFQYYREEENGRGNFPPRFSGLQFPNYSSELNVNALELDDSALYLCASSLIKDSQETQYFGPGTRLLVL.

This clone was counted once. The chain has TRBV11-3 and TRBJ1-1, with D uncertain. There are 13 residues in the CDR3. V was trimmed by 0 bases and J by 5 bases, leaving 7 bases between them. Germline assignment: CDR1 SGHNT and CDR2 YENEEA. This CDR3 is CASSLDRRTEAFF. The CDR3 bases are TGTGCCAGCAGCTTAGACAGGCGAACTGAAGCTTTCTTT.

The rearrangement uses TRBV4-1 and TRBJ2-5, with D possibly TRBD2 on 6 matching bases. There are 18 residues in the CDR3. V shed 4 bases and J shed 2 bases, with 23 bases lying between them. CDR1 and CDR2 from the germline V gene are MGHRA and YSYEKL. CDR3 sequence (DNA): TGCGCCAGCAGCCCTCATGGGGGGATAGCAACGCAACAAGAGACCCAGTACTTC. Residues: CASSPHGGIATQQETQYF.

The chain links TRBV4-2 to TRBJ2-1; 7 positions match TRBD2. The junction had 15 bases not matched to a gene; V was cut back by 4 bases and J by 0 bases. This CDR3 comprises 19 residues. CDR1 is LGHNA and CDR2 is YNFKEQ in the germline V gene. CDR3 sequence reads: CASSPIIGASGASYNEQFF. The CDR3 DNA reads TGTGCCAGCAGCCCGATAATCGGAGCTAGCGGAGCCTCCTACAATGAGCAGTTCTTC.